The entry below gives a single T cell receptor beta chain sequence along with its context. Authors' methods: Researchers report that nucleated cell counts were estimated from reference gene primer amplification. The assay was immunoSEQ multiplex PCR, and TCRdb's table has in-frame clones only and misses some. V and J calls plus clone size are reproduced from that table; the DNA served to infer D and trimming. This table has approximately 200,000 clones, 84% appearing once. This sample stems from a study of blood T cell repertoires in COVID-19. Across the study: Samples came from the United States, Italy and Spain, spanning acute and convalescent COVID-19.

The CDR3 sequence is 14 residues long. J lost 3 bases, V lost 4 bases, and 5 bases had no gene match. The germline V gene has CDR1 SGDLS and CDR2 YYNGEE. Patients at the Seattle site were enrolled during active infection and followed longitudinally. This receptor was identified in a woman of 80 years or more with COVID-19, enrolled during active disease. The rearrangement links TRBV9 to TRBJ2-7; 9 nucleotides agree with TRBD1. The material sequenced was peripheral blood. The CDR3 loop is CASSRDRERYEQYF. CDR3 DNA sequence: TGTGCCAGCAGCAGGGACAGGGAGCGCTACGAGCAGTACTTC.